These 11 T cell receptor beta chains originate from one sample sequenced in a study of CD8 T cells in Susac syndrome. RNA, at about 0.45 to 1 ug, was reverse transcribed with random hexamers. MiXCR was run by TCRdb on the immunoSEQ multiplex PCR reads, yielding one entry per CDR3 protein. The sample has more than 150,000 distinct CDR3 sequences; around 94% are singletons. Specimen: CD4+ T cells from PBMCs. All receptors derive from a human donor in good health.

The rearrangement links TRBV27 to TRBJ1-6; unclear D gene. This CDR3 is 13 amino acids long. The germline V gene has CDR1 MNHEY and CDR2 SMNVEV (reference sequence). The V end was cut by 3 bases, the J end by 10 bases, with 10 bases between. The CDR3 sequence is CASSFFPESPLHF. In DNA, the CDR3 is TGTGCCAGCAGTTTTTTCCCAGAATCACCCCTCCACTTT.

The CDR3 spells CSARDGGGAWHEQFF. CDR3 nucleotides: TGCAGTGCTAGAGATGGCGGGGGAGCCTGGCATGAGCAGTTCTTC. V and J are TRBV20-1 and TRBJ2-1, with 7 bases that match TRBD2. The CDR3 extends over 15 amino acids. CDR1 is DFQATT, CDR2 SNEGSKA, per germline (reference sequence). V dropped 0 bases and J dropped 8; count of bases not matched to a gene: 10.

CDR3 in amino acids: CSVERQGSYGYTF. CDR3 DNA sequence: TGCAGCGTTGAACGGCAGGGCAGCTATGGCTACACCTTC. The chain carries TRBV29-1 and TRBJ1-2; D might be TRBD1 (5 bases). This CDR3 comprises 13 residues. Germline values: CDR1 SQVTM, CDR2 ANQGSEA. V lost 2 bases to trimming and J lost 4 bases, with 11 bases between them.

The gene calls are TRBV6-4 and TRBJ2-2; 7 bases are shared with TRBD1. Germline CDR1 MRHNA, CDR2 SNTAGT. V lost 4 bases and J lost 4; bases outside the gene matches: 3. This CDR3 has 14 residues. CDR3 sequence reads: CASSADRATGELFF. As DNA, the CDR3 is TGTGCCAGCAGTGCCGACAGGGCCACCGGGGAGCTGTTTTTT.

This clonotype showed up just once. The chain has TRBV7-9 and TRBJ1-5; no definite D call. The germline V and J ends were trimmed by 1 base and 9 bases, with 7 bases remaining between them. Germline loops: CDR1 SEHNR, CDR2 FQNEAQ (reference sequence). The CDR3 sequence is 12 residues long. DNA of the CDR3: TGTGCCAGCAGCTTAGAACGGGGGCCCCAGCATTTT. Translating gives CASSLERGPQHF.

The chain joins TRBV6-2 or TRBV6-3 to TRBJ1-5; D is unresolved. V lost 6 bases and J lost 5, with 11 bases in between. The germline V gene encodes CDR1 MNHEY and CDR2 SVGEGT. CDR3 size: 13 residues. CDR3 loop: CASREPSDQPQHF. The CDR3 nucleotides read TGTGCCAGCAGGGAACCTAGTGATCAGCCCCAGCATTTT.

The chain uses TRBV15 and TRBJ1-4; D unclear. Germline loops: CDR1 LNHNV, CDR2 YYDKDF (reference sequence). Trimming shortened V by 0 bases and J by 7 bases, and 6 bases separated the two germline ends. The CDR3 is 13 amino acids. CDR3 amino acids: CATSRDFGEKLFF. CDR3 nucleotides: TGTGCCACCAGCAGAGATTTTGGTGAAAAACTGTTTTTT.

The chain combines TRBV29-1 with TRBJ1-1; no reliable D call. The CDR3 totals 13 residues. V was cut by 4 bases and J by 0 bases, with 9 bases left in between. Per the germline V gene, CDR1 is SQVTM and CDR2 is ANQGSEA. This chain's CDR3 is CSVAQALNTEAFF. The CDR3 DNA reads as TGCAGCGTTGCCCAAGCGTTGAACACTGAAGCTTTCTTT.

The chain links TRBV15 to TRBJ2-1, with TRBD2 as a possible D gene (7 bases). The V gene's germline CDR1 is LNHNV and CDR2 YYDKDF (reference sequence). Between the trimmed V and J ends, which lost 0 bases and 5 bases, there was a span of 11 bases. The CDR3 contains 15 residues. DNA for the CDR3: TGTGCCACCAGCAGAGATCGGGGGGCCCACAATGAGCAGTTCTTC. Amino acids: CATSRDRGAHNEQFF. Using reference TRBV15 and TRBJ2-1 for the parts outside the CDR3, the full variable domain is DAMVIQNPRYQVTQFGKPVTLSCSQTLNHNVMYWYQQKSSQAPKLLFHYYDKDFNNEADTPDNFQSRRPNTSFCFLDIRSPGLGDTAMYLCATSRDRGAHNEQFFGPGTRLTVL.

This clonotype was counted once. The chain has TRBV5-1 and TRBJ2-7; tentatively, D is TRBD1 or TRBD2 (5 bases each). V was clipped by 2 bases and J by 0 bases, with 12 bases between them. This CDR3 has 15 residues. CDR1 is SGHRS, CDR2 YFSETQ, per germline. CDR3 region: CASSFGTARSYEQYF. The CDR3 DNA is TGCGCCAGCAGCTTTGGGACGGCCCGCTCCTACGAGCAGTACTTC.

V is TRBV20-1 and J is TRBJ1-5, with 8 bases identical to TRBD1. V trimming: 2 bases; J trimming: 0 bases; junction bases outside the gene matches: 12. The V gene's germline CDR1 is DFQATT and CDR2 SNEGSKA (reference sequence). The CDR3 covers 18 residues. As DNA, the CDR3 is TGCAGTGCTAGACCAAGGTACAGGGGGGGTCTTAGCAATCAGCCCCAGCATTTT. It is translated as CSARPRYRGGLSNQPQHF.